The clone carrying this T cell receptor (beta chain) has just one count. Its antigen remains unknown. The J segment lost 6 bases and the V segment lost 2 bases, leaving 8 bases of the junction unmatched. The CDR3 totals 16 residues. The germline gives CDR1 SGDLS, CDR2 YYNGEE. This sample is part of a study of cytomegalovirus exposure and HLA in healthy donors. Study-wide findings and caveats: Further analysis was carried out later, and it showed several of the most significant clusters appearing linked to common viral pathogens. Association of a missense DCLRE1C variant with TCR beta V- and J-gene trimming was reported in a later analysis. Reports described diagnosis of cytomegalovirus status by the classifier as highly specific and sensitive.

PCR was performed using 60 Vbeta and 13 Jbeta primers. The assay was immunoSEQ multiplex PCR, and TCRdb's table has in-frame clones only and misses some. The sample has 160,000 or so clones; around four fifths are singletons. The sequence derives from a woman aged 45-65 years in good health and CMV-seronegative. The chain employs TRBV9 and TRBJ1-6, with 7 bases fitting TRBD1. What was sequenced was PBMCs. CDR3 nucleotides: TGTGCCAGCAGCGTTTACCAGGGGGGTGGTAATTCACCCCTCCACTTT. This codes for CASSVYQGGGNSPLHF.